The clone carrying this T cell receptor beta chain was seen a handful of times. Antigen unknown. The data were obtained in a study of vaccination and CD4 T cells after COVID-19. Study-level information: The cells in question were stimulated using overlapping spike peptides derived from SARS-CoV-2, HCoV-NL63, HCoV-OC43 and HCoV-229E. Study conclusions and caveats: The study found median SARS-CoV-2-reactive clonotypes rising from about 20 to 38, not significantly.

V shed 5 bases and J 7 bases; nucleotides not matched to a gene: 9. This CDR3 is built from 16 residues. Per germline, CDR1 SGHAT and CDR2 FQNNGV. Treatment reported: approximately 9-day PBMC culture with coronavirus spike peptide pools or control peptides (ViraFEST assay). With the Oncomine TCR Beta short-read assay, DNA from cultured CD4+ T cells was sequenced. TCRdb re-called the PCR reads with MiXCR, one entry per CDR3 protein. The sample has 15,000 to 20,000 distinct CDR3 sequences, roughly 55% seen once. The rearrangement links TRBV11-2 to TRBJ1-6; TRBD1 aligns across 9 bases. The source was CD4+ T cells from blood, cultured in vitro, collected after SARS-CoV-2 vaccination. The TCR originated in a human donor who had recovered from COVID-19. The CDR3 bases are TGTGCCAGCAGCCTGCACCCCGGGACAGGGAATTCACCCCTCCACTTT. This sequence encodes CASSLHPGTGNSPLHF. Filled out from reference TRBV11-2 and TRBJ1-6, the complete variable domain reads EAGVAQSPRYKIIEKRQSVAFWCNPISGHATLYWYQQILGQGPKLLIQFQNNGVVDDSQLPKDRFSAERLKGVDSTLKIQPAKLEDSAVYLCASSLHPGTGNSPLHFGNGTRLTVT.